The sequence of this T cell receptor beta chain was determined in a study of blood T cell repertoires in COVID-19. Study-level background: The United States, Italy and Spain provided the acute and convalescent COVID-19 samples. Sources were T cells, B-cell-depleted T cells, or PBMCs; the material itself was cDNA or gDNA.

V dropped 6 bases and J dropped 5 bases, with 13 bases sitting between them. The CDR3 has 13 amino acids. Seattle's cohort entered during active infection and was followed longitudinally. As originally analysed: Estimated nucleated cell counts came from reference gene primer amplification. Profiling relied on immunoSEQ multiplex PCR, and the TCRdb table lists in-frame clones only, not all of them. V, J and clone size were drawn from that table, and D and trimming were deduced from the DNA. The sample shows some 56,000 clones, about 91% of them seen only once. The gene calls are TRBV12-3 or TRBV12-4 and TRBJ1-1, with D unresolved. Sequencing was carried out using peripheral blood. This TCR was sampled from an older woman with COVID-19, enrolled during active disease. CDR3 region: CASRLTRGTEAFF. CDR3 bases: TGTGCCAGCAGACTAACCAGAGGGACTGAAGCTTTCTTT.